This passage covers 15 T cell receptor beta chains from one sample sequenced in a study of shared clonotypes between healthy human individuals. Repertoires were generated with immunoSEQ multiplex PCR, while TCRdb's copy carries only in-frame clones and drops some. The sample shows 1,100,000 or so clones, around 78% of them seen only once. Sequencing was carried out using memory CD4+ T cells from PBMCs. Subset reported: CD45RA-negative fraction. Receptors originate from a man younger than 35 in good health. Some clones in this sample may be carry-over from other donors' samples.

This clone was counted once. V and J are TRBV10-3 and TRBJ2-3; either TRBD1 or TRBD2 may supply D (5 bases each). From germline, CDR1 is ENHRY and CDR2 SYGVKD. This CDR3 has 14 residues. With 7 bases removed from V and 0 bases from J, the gap between germline ends came to 11 bases. This chain's CDR3 is CAITGTESTDTQYF. The CDR3 nucleotides are TGTGCCATCACAGGGACGGAAAGCACAGATACGCAGTATTTT.

The chain uses TRBV11-2 and TRBJ2-7; TRBD2 might be the D (5 bases). Looked up from germline, CDR1 is SGHAT and CDR2 is FQNNGV. V was clipped by 1 base and J by 4 bases, with 20 bases between them. The CDR3 is 17 amino acids. The CDR3 here is CASSLGELVAYYYEQYF. CDR3 sequence (DNA): TGTGCCAGCAGCTTAGGGGAACTAGTCGCCTATTATTACGAGCAGTACTTC.

This chain uses TRBV18 with TRBJ2-1; TRBD2 aligns across 10 bases. Germline assignment: CDR1 KGHSH and CDR2 LQKENI. Unmatched junction bases numbered 4, after V lost 1 base and J lost 4 bases. There are 16 residues in the CDR3. CDR3 sequence reads: CASSPQAGGGYNEQFF. CDR3 coding DNA: TGTGCCAGCTCACCACAAGCGGGAGGGGGTTACAATGAGCAGTTCTTC.

To note about this clone: The same CDR3 is also encoded by other DNA sequences in this sample. This chain joins TRBV7-3 and TRBJ2-1, with D perhaps matching TRBD2 (6 bases). V lost 2 bases, J lost 0 bases, and 8 bases lay in between. The CDR3 has 15 amino acids. Per germline, CDR1 SGHTA and CDR2 FQGTGA. The CDR3 bases are TGTGCCAGCAGCTTACTGGGGGGCTCCTACAATGAGCAGTTCTTC. It encodes CASSLLGGSYNEQFF.

The gene calls are TRBV19 and TRBJ1-1, with D possibly being TRBD1 (6 bases). The ends were cut back, 3 bases at V and 3 bases at J, with 11 bases in the middle. This CDR3 spans 14 amino acids. CDR1 and CDR2 from the germline V gene are LNHDA and SQIVND (reference sequence). This CDR3 reads CASSMRGSYTEAFF. The CDR3 DNA is TGTGCCAGTAGTATGAGGGGGTCGTACACTGAAGCTTTCTTT.

Comments on this clone: Other DNA sequences in this sample translate to the same CDR3. This chain links TRBV2 with TRBJ1-1; TRBD1 agrees at 7 bases. J gave up 3 bases and V 4 bases, and 5 bases lay outside the gene matches. The CDR3 is 14 amino acids. Germline lookup yields CDR1 SNHLY and CDR2 FYNNEI. This chain's CDR3 is CASSGTGGDTEAFF. CDR3 sequence (DNA): TGTGCCAGCAGTGGGACAGGTGGGGACACTGAAGCTTTCTTT. The whole variable domain, remainder taken from reference TRBV2 and TRBJ1-1, is EPEVTQTPSHQVTQMGQEVILRCVPISNHLYFYWYRQILGQKVEFLVSFYNNEISEKSEIFDDQFSVERPDGSNFTLKIRSTKLEDSAMYFCASSGTGGDTEAFFGQGTRLTVV.

The V gene is TRBV21-1, the J gene TRBJ1-4; TRBD1, the table's D call, was not compared with the DNA. TRBV21-1 is a pseudogene. CDR3 size: 16 residues. As DNA, the CDR3 is TGTGCCAGCAGCCCATCTGACAGGGCAACTAATGAAAAACTGTTTTTT. It is translated as CASSPSDRATNEKLFF.

This clone was picked up many times. The chain links TRBV7-9 to TRBJ2-3; 11 nucleotides align to TRBD1. The CDR3 extends over 14 amino acids. V gave up 11 bases and J gave up 3 bases; unmatched junction bases: 7. Germline V CDR1 and CDR2: SEHNR, FQNEAQ (reference sequence). The DNA for the CDR3 is TGTGCCGGAAGGGGGACAGGGGGAACAGATACGCAGTATTTT. It yields the protein CAGRGTGGTDTQYF.

The chain uses TRBV5-1 and TRBJ2-2, with D perhaps matching TRBD1 or TRBD2 (5 bases each). With 7 bases removed from V and 0 bases from J, the gap between germline ends came to 13 bases. Germline V lookup: CDR1 SGHRS, CDR2 YFSETQ. This CDR3 is 15 amino acids long. CDR3 bases: TGCGCCAGCCAGATAGGGACCTCGAACACCGGGGAGCTGTTTTTT. Its protein is CASQIGTSNTGELFF.

The gene calls are TRBV2 and TRBJ2-3; 8 positions agree with TRBD2. The CDR3 is made up of 15 amino acids. Germline values: CDR1 SNHLY, CDR2 FYNNEI. The ends lost 5 bases at V and 0 bases at J; junction bases unmatched: 4. The DNA for the CDR3 is TGTGCCAGCAGTCGGGGCGGGAGGAGCACAGATACGCAGTATTTT. It yields the protein CASSRGGRSTDTQYF.

The J gene is TRBJ2-3, the V gene TRBV6-5, with 7 bases fitting TRBD2. This CDR3 has 15 residues. The trim removed 0 bases at V and 13 bases at J, leaving 13 bases unmatched. The germline CDR1 and CDR2 sequences are MNHEY and SVGAGI. CDR3 bases: TGTGCCAGCAGTTACTCTGGGGCGGGAGATCGGTCGGAGTATTTT. Translation gives CASSYSGAGDRSEYF.

This clone was detected only a few times. This sequence joins TRBV29-1 and TRBJ1-2; the D gene is possibly TRBD1 (6 bases). Looked up from germline, CDR1 is SQVTM and CDR2 is ANQGSEA. The V end lost 0 bases, the J end lost 8 bases, and 10 bases lay between the germline ends. The CDR3 is 12 amino acids. Written as DNA, the CDR3 is TGCAGCGTTGAAGAGGGGGCGGTAGGCTACACCTTC. It specifies CSVEEGAVGYTF.

About this clone itself: Other DNA sequences in this specimen translate into the identical CDR3. This sequence joins TRBV5-1 and TRBJ1-1; 8 nucleotides line up with TRBD1. This CDR3 is built from 16 residues. The germline V gene encodes CDR1 SGHRS and CDR2 YFSETQ. V dropped 5 bases and J dropped 0; count of bases not matched to a gene: 9. CDR3 amino acids: CASSFTGGSMNTEAFF. As DNA, the CDR3 is TGCGCCAGCAGTTTTACAGGGGGATCAATGAACACTGAAGCTTTCTTT.

The DNA of the CDR3 is TGTGCCAGCAGCGTAGGTTTCGGGACTAGCGGACCGAATGAGCAGTTCTTC. Amino acids: CASSVGFGTSGPNEQFF. The J gene is TRBJ2-1, the V gene TRBV9, with 11 bases identical to TRBD2. Looked up from germline, CDR1 is SGDLS and CDR2 is YYNGEE. J lost 7 bases, V lost 0 bases, and 9 bases had no gene match. The length of the CDR3 is 17 residues.

V gene TRBV10-3 combines with J gene TRBJ2-1; 9 nucleotides agree with TRBD2. The V segment lost 8 bases and the J segment 4 bases; nucleotides outside the gene matches: 9. Germline loops: CDR1 ENHRY, CDR2 SYGVKD. The CDR3 covers 15 residues. CDR3 in DNA: TGTGCCATCGGAACCCCGGGACTAGCTTACAATGAGCAGTTCTTC. Protein product: CAIGTPGLAYNEQFF.